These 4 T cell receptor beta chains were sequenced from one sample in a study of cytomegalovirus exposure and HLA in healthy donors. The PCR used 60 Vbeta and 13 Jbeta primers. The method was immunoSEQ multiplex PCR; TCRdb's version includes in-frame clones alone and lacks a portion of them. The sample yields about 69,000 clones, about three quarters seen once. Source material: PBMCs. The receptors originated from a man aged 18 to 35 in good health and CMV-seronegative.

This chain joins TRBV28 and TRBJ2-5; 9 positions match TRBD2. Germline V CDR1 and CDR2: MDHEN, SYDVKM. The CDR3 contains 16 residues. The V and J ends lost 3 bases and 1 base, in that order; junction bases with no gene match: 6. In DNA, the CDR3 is TGTGCCAGCAGTTTGGCGCTAGCGGGAACCCAAGAGACCCAGTACTTC. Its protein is CASSLALAGTQETQYF.

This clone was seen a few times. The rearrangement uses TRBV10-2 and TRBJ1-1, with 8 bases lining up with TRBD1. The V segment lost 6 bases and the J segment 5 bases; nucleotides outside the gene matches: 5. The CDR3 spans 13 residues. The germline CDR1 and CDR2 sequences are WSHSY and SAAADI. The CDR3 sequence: CASSSGGRTEAFF. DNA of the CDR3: TGCGCCAGCAGCTCAGGGGGCCGGACTGAAGCTTTCTTT.

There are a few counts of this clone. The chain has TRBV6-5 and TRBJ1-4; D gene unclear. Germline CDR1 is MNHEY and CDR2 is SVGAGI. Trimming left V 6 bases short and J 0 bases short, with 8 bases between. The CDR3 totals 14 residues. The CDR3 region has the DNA TGTGCCAGCAGGGGCCCAGCAACTAATGAAAAACTGTTTTTT. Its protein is CASRGPATNEKLFF.

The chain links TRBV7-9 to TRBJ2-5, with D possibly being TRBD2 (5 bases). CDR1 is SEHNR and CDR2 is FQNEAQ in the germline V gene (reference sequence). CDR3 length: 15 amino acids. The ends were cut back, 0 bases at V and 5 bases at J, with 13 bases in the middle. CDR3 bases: TGTGCCAGCAGCTTAGCTCTAGCCCGGTCGGAGACCCAGTACTTC. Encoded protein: CASSLALARSETQYF.